Given below is one T cell receptor (beta chain) in context. No antigen is known for it. These data belong to a study of shared clonotypes between healthy human individuals. About the study: Ranging from 18 to 49 in age, donors were a couple of women and three men.

Only in-frame clones appear in the TCRdb table, and some are missing; sequencing was by immunoSEQ multiplex PCR. Seen here are approximately 470,000 clones, 81% observed once, and the top ten hold about 12%. Trimming removed 0 bases from V and 2 bases from J, with 19 bases in between. Germline V gives CDR1 LGHNA, CDR2 YSLEER. This CDR3 region has 18 residues. Study-level results: Few donors limited the genetic and exposure-history diversity represented. Investigators expected sequencing depth to affect clonotype sharing among donors.

The chain has TRBV4-3 and TRBJ2-5; D gene ambiguous. The sequence was obtained from a woman between 35 and 50 years old in good health. Some clones in this sample may be carry-over from other donors' samples. Specimen: PBMCs. The CDR3 region has the DNA TGCGCCAGCAGCCAAGAGAAAATTGGGGATCTGAGACAAGAGACCCAGTACTTC. This codes for CASSQEKIGDLRQETQYF.